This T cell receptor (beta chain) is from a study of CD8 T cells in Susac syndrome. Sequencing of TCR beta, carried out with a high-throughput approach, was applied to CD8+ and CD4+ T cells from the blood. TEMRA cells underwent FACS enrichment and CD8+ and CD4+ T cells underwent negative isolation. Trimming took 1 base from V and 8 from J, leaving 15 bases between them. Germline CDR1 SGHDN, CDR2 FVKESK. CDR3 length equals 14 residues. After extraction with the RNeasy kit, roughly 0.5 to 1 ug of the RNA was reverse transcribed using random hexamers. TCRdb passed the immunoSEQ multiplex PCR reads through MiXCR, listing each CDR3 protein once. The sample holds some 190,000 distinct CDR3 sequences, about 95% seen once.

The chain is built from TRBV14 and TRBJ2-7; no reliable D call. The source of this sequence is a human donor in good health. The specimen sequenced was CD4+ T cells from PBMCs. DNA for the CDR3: TGTGCCAGCAGCCAAGCGTTGTTGTCGGACCAGCAGTACTTC. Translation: CASSQALLSDQQYF.